The clone carrying this TCR beta chain was observed once. Its specificity is unknown. In the same sample, other DNA sequences code for this CDR3. Sequenced by immunoSEQ multiplex PCR; TCRdb stores in-frame clones only, minus some. There are some 2.1 million clones in the sample; roughly 94% occur only once, and about 0.13% lies in the top ten. These data originate in a study of shared clonotypes between healthy human individuals. Study-level results: Naive subsets tended to show greater estimated richness than memory subsets.

The CDR3 totals 15 residues. Unmatched junction bases numbered 3, after V lost 0 bases and J lost 3 bases. Germline CDR1 MNHEY, CDR2 SVGAGI. Sequenced sample: naive CD4+ T cells sorted from blood. Subset defined: CD45RA+ positively selected. This TCR derives from a man between 18 and 35 years old in good health. This rearrangement joins TRBV6-5 to TRBJ1-2; 8 bases align to TRBD1. CDR3 coding DNA: TGTGCCAGCAGTTACTCTACAGGGGGGGACTATGGCTACACCTTC. Encoded protein: CASSYSTGGDYGYTF.